These T cell receptor beta chains were read from a single sample in a study of cytomegalovirus exposure and HLA in healthy donors. Libraries were prepared by immunoSEQ multiplex PCR; TCRdb keeps only in-frame clonotypes and omits some of them. The table has 100,000 or so clones, about 74% seen once; the top ten hold roughly 4.9%. Material: PBMCs. These receptors came from a female donor in good health and CMV-seropositive. CDR3s include the opening cysteine and the closing phenylalanine or tryptophan. Each record gives: D gene, V gene, J gene, clone size, CDR3 protein, CDR3 DNA. The D gene is left open where the match is weak. The size field is filled for only some rows; it gives once, few, many or a size class.

>.|TRBV10-3|TRBJ2-5|.
CAISESVSGETQYF
TGTGCCATCAGTGAGTCCGTGAGCGGCGAGACCCAGTACTTC
>TRBD1|TRBV7-8|TRBJ1-2|.
CASSLGQGDGYTF
TGTGCCAGCAGCTTAGGACAGGGCGACGGCTACACCTTC
>.|TRBV11-3|TRBJ1-1|.
CASSLMGGTEAFF
TGTGCCAGCAGCTTAATGGGGGGCACTGAAGCTTTCTTT
>.|TRBV30|TRBJ1-6|.
CAWSVRRGNSPLHF
TGTGCCTGGAGTGTACGAAGGGGAAATTCACCCCTCCACTTT
>.|TRBV18|TRBJ1-1|.
CASSTFDRPQNTEAFF
TGTGCCAGCTCAACATTTGACAGGCCTCAGAACACTGAAGCTTTCTTT
>TRBD2|TRBV7-9|TRBJ2-7|.
CASRGRTSGAYEQYF
TGTGCCAGCAGGGGTCGGACTAGCGGCGCCTACGAGCAGTACTTC
>TRBD2|TRBV19|TRBJ2-1|once
CASSYAPGASGRYNEQFF
TGTGCCAGTAGTTACGCCCCCGGGGCTAGCGGGAGATACAATGAGCAGTTCTTC
>.|TRBV4-1|TRBJ1-1|.
CASSQDPREGSTEAFF
TGCGCCAGCAGCCAAGATCCCAGGGAAGGCAGCACTGAAGCTTTCTTT
>.|TRBV7-3|TRBJ1-1|.
CASSLTVSVMNTEAFF
TGTGCCAGCAGCTTAACCGTCTCAGTAATGAACACTGAAGCTTTCTTT
>TRBD2|TRBV5-1|TRBJ2-1|.
CASTSGSYNEQFF
TGCGCCAGTACTAGCGGGAGTTACAATGAGCAGTTCTTC
>.|TRBV7-2|TRBJ1-3|.
CASSLVARDTAGGTIYF
TGTGCCAGCAGCTTAGTAGCCCGGGACACGGCCGGAGGCACCATATATTTT
>TRBD2|TRBV5-4|TRBJ2-3|.
CASSLRLAGVTDTQYF
TGTGCCAGCAGCTTGCGGCTAGCGGGAGTTACGGATACGCAGTATTTT